Presented here are 20 T cell receptor beta chains from one specimen sequenced in a study of cytomegalovirus exposure and HLA in healthy donors. 13 Jbeta primers and 60 Vbeta primers were used for the PCR. TCRdb's copy holds only in-frame clones and misses some; the assay was immunoSEQ multiplex PCR. The sample includes approximately 160,000 clones, approximately 80% of them seen just once. Sequenced sample: PBMCs. The receptors originated from a woman between 50 and 59 years old in good health and CMV-seropositive.

The chain employs TRBV7-9 and TRBJ2-5, with D tentatively TRBD1 (6 bases). Trimming removed 5 bases at V and 5 bases at J, with 9 bases between. Germline CDR1 is SEHNR and CDR2 is FQNEAQ (reference sequence). This CDR3 contains 12 residues. The CDR3 region has the DNA TGTGCCAGCAGCCGGGACACCGAGACCCAGTACTTC. Amino acids: CASSRDTETQYF. The whole variable domain, filled in from reference TRBV7-9 and TRBJ2-5, reads DTGVSQNPRHKITKRGQNVTFRCDPISEHNRLYWYRQTLGQGPEFLTYFQNEAQLEKSRLLSDRFSAERPKGSFSTLEIQRTEQGDSAMYLCASSRDTETQYFGPGTRLLVL.

Worth noting for this clone: Because it lacks the conserved phenylalanine or tryptophan at the end, this CDR3 is likely a read error. The chain links TRBV7-2 to TRBJ2-7; the match to TRBD2 covers 7 bases. CDR3 length: 16 amino acids. V lost 0 bases to trimming and J lost 7 bases; unmatched junction nucleotides: 12. Looked up from germline, CDR1 is SGHTA and CDR2 is FQGNSA. The CDR3 is CASSLARLAIQDEQYL. CDR3 nucleotide sequence: TGTGCCAGCAGCTTAGCCCGACTAGCTATCCAGGATGAGCAGTACCTC.

V is TRBV10-2 and J is TRBJ1-5; 7 nucleotides match TRBD1. Germline lookup yields CDR1 WSHSY and CDR2 SAAADI. Trimming removed 0 bases from V and 0 bases from J; junction bases left unmatched: 14. This CDR3 comprises 20 residues. This CDR3 reads CASSESIGRGDPYSNQPQHF. The CDR3 DNA reads as TGCGCCAGCAGTGAGTCGATTGGCAGGGGGGACCCTTATAGCAATCAGCCCCAGCATTTT.

In the case of this clone: This may come from a read error, since a much larger clone is one base off. The genes are TRBV7-9 and TRBJ1-2, with D tentatively TRBD1 (5 bases). The CDR3 contains 13 residues. CDR1 SEHNR and CDR2 FQNEAQ come from the germline V gene (reference sequence). Trimming left V 5 bases short and J 0 bases short, with 7 bases between. CDR3 protein: CASSVTANYGYTF. For the CDR3, the DNA is TGTGCCAGCAGCGTGACAGCTAACTATGGCTACACCTTC.

J is TRBJ1-2 and V is TRBV29-1; possible D gene TRBD1, 6 bases. Germline CDR1 SQVTM, CDR2 ANQGSEA. The length of the CDR3 is 12 residues. Trimming shortened V by 6 bases and J by 4 bases, and 12 bases separated the two germline ends. CDR3 bases: TGCAGCGTGGGGGGGCAGAGCTATGGCTACACCTTC. It specifies CSVGGQSYGYTF.

A few counts support this clone. V usage is TRBV19 and J usage is TRBJ2-5; tentative D call: TRBD2 (5 bases). CDR1 and CDR2 from the germline V gene are LNHDA and SQIVND (reference sequence). The CDR3 runs to 15 residues. V dropped 7 bases and J dropped 4 bases, with 19 bases sitting between them. CDR3 sequence reads: CASKGGRGRLETQYF. In DNA, the CDR3 is TGTGCCAGTAAGGGCGGGCGAGGTAGGCTAGAGACCCAGTACTTC.

The genes are TRBV28 and TRBJ1-1, with TRBD1 identical over 10 bases. The junction had 1 base not matched to a gene; V was cut back by 4 bases and J by 8 bases. Germline V gene data show CDR1 as MDHEN and CDR2 as SYDVKM. This CDR3 has 12 residues. CDR3 nucleotide sequence: TGTGCCAGCAGTTGGACAGGGGGGGAAGCTTTCTTT. Protein product: CASSWTGGEAFF.

The chain joins TRBV7-8 to TRBJ2-5, with D possibly being TRBD1 (5 bases). The CDR3 totals 13 residues. Looked up from germline, CDR1 is SGHVS and CDR2 is FQNEAQ. The V gene lost 2 bases and the J gene lost 3 bases, with 7 bases spanning the gap. CDR3 nucleotides: TGTGCCAGCAGCTTATACAGGAAAGAGACCCAGTACTTC. Residues: CASSLYRKETQYF.

The rearrangement uses TRBV6-6 and TRBJ2-7; D unresolved. V lost 4 bases and J lost 3, with 16 bases in between. Germline V gene sequence: CDR1 MNHNY, CDR2 SVGAGI (reference sequence). This CDR3 comprises 15 residues. The CDR3 sequence is CASSSQSGHIYEQYF. The CDR3 DNA is TGTGCCAGCAGTTCCCAAAGTGGCCATATCTACGAGCAGTACTTC.

This rearrangement joins TRBV9 to TRBJ2-7, with 7 bases matching TRBD1. The CDR3 spans 14 residues. Germline CDR1 and CDR2: SGDLS and YYNGEE. The V segment lost 5 bases and the J segment 5 bases; nucleotides outside the gene matches: 10. CDR3 amino acids: CASSPRRGGHEQYF. CDR3 nucleotide sequence: TGTGCCAGCAGTCCCCGAAGAGGGGGCCACGAGCAGTACTTC.

The chain uses TRBV6-1 and TRBJ2-3; possible D gene TRBD1, 5 bases. The CDR3 loop spans 12 amino acids. V gave up 6 bases and J gave up 4 bases, with 8 bases separating them. Per germline, CDR1 MNHNS and CDR2 SASEGT. The CDR3 nucleotides read TGTGCCAGCAGCCACAGGTCAGATACGCAGTATTTT. The encoded protein is CASSHRSDTQYF.

This chain uses TRBV6-1 with TRBJ2-5, with TRBD1 matching over 7 bases. The better agreement between TRBJ2-7 and the DNA end casts doubt on the J call. The germline V gene has CDR1 MNHNS and CDR2 SASEGT. This CDR3 spans 15 amino acids. CDR3 DNA sequence: TGTGCCAGCAGTGAGGGGACAGCATCCTACTACGAGCAGTACTTC. Amino acid sequence: CASSEGTASYYEQYF.

V and J are TRBV6-6 and TRBJ2-1; 11 bases line up with TRBD2. Trimming at V came to 7 bases and at J to 3 bases, leaving 2 bases not matched to a gene. CDR3 length: 14 residues. The germline V gene has CDR1 MNHNY and CDR2 SVGAGI (reference sequence). CDR3 DNA sequence: TGTGCCAGCACACTAGCGGGAGACTACAATGAGCAGTTCTTC. Translation: CASTLAGDYNEQFF.

The genes are TRBV6-1 and TRBJ2-1, with a tentative D call TRBD2 (5 bases). V lost 8 bases and J lost 2, with 13 bases in between. Germline V gene lookup returns CDR1 MNHNS and CDR2 SASEGT. The CDR3 length is 14 residues. This CDR3 is CASLRAEPYNEQFF. The CDR3 bases are TGTGCCAGCCTCCGAGCGGAGCCCTACAATGAGCAGTTCTTC.

The chain is built from TRBV28 and TRBJ1-2, with D unresolved. Germline values: CDR1 MDHEN, CDR2 SYDVKM. The CDR3 extends over 13 amino acids. Trimming shortened V by 1 base and J by 4 bases, and 7 bases separated the two germline ends. The CDR3 sequence is CASSLSSPYGYTF. The DNA of the CDR3 is TGTGCCAGCAGTTTATCTAGCCCCTATGGCTACACCTTC.

The chain has TRBV4-1 and TRBJ2-7; 9 bases match TRBD1. The CDR3 is made up of 15 amino acids. Germline assignment: CDR1 MGHRA and CDR2 YSYEKL. J gave up 4 bases and V 2 bases, and 6 bases lay outside the gene matches. The DNA of the CDR3 is TGCGCCAGCAGCCAAACGGACAGGGGATTGTACGAGCAGTACTTC. This sequence encodes CASSQTDRGLYEQYF.

The gene calls are TRBV6-5 and TRBJ2-1, with unresolved D. This CDR3 has 11 amino acids. V was trimmed by 4 bases and J by 6 bases, leaving 4 bases between them. Per germline, CDR1 MNHEY and CDR2 SVGAGI. CDR3 loop: CASSFINEQFF. DNA of the CDR3: TGTGCCAGCAGTTTTATCAATGAGCAGTTCTTC.

The V gene is TRBV4-1, the J gene TRBJ1-1, with a possible D match to TRBD1 (5 bases). V dropped 3 bases and J dropped 1 base, with 9 bases sitting between them. This CDR3 comprises 14 residues. Germline V gene data show CDR1 as MGHRA and CDR2 as YSYEKL. The DNA of the CDR3 is TGCGCCAGCAGCCACGGACATACGAACACTGAAGCTTTCTTT. Its translation: CASSHGHTNTEAFF.

CDR3: CASSSHPLGYTF. Written as DNA, the CDR3 is TGTGCCAGCAGTAGCCACCCCCTTGGCTACACCTTC. The rearrangement links TRBV28 to TRBJ1-2, with D hard to call. CDR1 is MDHEN, CDR2 SYDVKM, per germline. Trimming removed 5 bases from V and 7 bases from J, with 11 bases in between. The CDR3 has 12 amino acids.

Points on this clone: At one of its ends the junction is not consistent with the germline gene, which may arise from a read error. The genes are TRBV7-9 and TRBJ1-6; TRBD1 is a possible D gene (6 bases). Germline V gene sequence: CDR1 SEHNR, CDR2 FQNEAQ (reference sequence). The CDR3 runs to 14 residues. CDR3 sequence: CSSSLAGVRSPLHF. The CDR3 region has the DNA TGTTCCAGCAGCTTGGCAGGGGTTCGATCACCCCTCCACTTT.